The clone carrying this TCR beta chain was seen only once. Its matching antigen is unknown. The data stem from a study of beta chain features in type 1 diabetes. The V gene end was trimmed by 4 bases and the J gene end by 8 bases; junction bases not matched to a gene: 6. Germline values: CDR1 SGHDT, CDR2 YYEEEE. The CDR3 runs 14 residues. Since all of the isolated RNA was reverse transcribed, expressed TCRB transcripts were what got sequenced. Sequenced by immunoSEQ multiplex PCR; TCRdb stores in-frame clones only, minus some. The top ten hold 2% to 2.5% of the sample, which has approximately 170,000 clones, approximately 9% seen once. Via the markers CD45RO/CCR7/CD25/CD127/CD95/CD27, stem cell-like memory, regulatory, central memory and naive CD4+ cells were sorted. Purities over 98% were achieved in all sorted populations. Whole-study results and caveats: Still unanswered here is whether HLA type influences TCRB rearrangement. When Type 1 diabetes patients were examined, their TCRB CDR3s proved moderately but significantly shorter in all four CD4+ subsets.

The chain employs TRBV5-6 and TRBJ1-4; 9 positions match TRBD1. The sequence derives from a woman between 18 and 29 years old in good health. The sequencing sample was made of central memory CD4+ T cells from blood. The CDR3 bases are TGTGCCAGCAGCGTACAGGGGGCGGTGGAAAAACTGTTTTTT. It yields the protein CASSVQGAVEKLFF.